The T cell receptor beta chain described here comes from a study of shared clonotypes between healthy human individuals. The assay was immunoSEQ multiplex PCR, and TCRdb's table has in-frame clones only and misses some. Of around 180,000 clones listed, 85% to 95% are singletons. Study-wide points: Larger estimated richness was generally recorded for naive subsets relative to memory subsets.

The germline V gene has CDR1 SNHLY and CDR2 FYNNEI. There are 14 residues in the CDR3. V shed 5 bases and J 2 bases; nucleotides not matched to a gene: 4. Turning to this clone: The antigen is undetermined.

Material: naive CD4+ T cells sorted from blood. Subset reported: CD45RA+ positively selected. This TCR was sampled from a young woman in good health. V usage is TRBV2 and J usage is TRBJ2-7; TRBD1 agrees at 9 bases. CDR3 residues: CASSTGTGTYEQYF. CDR3 sequence (DNA): TGTGCCAGCAGTACCGGGACAGGGACCTACGAGCAGTACTTC.